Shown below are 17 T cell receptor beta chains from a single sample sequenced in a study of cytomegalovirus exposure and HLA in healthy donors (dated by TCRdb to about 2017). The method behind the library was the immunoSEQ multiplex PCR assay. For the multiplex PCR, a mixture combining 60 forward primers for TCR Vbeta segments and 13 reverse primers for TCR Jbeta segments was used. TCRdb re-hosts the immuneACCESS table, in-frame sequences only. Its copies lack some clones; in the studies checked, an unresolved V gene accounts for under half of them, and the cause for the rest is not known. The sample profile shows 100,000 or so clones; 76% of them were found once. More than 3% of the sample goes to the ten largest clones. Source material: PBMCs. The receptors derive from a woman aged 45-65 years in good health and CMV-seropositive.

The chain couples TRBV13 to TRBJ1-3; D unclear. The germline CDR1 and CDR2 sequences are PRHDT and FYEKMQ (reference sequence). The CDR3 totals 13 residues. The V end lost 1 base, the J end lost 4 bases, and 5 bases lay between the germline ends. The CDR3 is CASSLVRGNTIYF. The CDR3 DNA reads TGTGCCAGCAGCTTAGTGCGGGGAAACACCATATATTTT.

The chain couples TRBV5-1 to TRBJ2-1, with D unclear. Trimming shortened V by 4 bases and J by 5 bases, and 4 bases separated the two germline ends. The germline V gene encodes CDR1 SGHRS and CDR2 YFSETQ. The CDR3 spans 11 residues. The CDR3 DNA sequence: TGCGCCAGCAGCCTAGACAATGAGCAGTTCTTC. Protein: CASSLDNEQFF.

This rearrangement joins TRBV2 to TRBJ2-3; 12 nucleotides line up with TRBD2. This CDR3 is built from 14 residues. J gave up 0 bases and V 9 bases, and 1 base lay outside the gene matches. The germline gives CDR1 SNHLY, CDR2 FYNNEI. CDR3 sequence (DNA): TGTGCCAGAGGACTAGCGGGGAGCACAGATACGCAGTATTTT. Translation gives CARGLAGSTDTQYF.

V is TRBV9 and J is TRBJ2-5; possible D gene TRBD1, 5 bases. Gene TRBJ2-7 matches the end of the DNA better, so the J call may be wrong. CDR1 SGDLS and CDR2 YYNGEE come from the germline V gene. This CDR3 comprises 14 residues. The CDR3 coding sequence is TGTGCCAGCAGCCCCGACGGACAACCCTACGAGCAGTACTTC. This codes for CASSPDGQPYEQYF.

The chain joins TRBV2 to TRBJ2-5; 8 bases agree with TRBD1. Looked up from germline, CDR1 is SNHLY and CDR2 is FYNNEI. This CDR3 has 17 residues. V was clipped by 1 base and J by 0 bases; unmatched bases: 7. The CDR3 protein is CASSEEVTGEYQETQYF. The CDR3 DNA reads TGTGCCAGCAGTGAAGAGGTGACAGGGGAGTACCAAGAGACCCAGTACTTC.

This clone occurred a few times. Written as DNA, the CDR3 is TGTGCCAGCAGTTTATCGCTGGCTAGCGGGAGTGGTAGTGAGCAGTTCTTC. Its translation: CASSLSLASGSGSEQFF. V gene TRBV28 combines with J gene TRBJ2-1, with 10 bases identical to TRBD2. Trimming removed 1 base from V and 9 bases from J; junction bases left unmatched: 12. CDR3 length: 17 amino acids. The germline V gene encodes CDR1 MDHEN and CDR2 SYDVKM. The full variable domain, rest sourced from reference TRBV28 and TRBJ2-1, is DVKVTQSSRYLVKRTGEKVFLECVQDMDHENMFWYRQDPGLGLRLIYFSYDVKMKEKGDIPEGYSVSREKKERFSLILESASTNQTSMYLCASSLSLASGSGSEQFFGPGTRLTVL.

CDR3 protein: CASSFAGNEKLFF. CDR3 bases: TGTGCCAGCAGCTTCGCGGGGAATGAAAAACTGTTTTTT. The rearrangement joins TRBV5-6 to TRBJ1-4; D is unclear. The CDR3 totals 13 residues. Germline CDR1 is SGHDT and CDR2 is YYEEEE. Trimming took off 2 bases at V and 5 bases at J, with 7 bases between the two ends.

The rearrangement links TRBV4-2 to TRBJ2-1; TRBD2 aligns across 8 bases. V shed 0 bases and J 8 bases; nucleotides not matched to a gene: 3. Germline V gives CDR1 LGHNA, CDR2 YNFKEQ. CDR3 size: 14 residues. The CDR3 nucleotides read TGTGCCAGCAGCCAAGAGTCAGCGGGAGATGAGCAGTTCTTC. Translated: CASSQESAGDEQFF.

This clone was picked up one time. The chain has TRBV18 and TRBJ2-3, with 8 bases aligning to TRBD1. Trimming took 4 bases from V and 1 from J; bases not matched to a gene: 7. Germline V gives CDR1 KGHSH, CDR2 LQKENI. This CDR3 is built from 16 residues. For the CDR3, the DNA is TGTGCCAGCTCACAGAGACAGGGGCTGGGCACAGATACGCAGTATTTT. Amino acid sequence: CASSQRQGLGTDTQYF.

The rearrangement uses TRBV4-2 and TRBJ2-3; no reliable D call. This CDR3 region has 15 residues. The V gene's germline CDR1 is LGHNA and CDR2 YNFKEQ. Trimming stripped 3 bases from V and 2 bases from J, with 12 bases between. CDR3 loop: CASSQAEIATDTQYF. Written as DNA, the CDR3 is TGTGCCAGCAGCCAGGCCGAAATAGCCACAGATACGCAGTATTTT.

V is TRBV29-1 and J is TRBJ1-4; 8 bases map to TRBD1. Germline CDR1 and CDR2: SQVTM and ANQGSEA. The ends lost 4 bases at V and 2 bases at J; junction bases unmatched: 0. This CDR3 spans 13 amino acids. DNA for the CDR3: TGCAGCGTTGGGACAGGGACTAATGAAAAACTGTTTTTT. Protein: CSVGTGTNEKLFF.

In nucleotides, the CDR3 is TGCAGCGTTGAAAGGGGATACACAGATACGCAGTATTTT. Translation gives CSVERGYTDTQYF. V gene TRBV29-1 combines with J gene TRBJ2-3, with a tentative D call TRBD1 (5 bases). Germline CDR1 reads SQVTM; CDR2 reads ANQGSEA. The CDR3 length is 13 residues. Deletions cut 2 bases from V and 2 bases from J, with 8 bases between.

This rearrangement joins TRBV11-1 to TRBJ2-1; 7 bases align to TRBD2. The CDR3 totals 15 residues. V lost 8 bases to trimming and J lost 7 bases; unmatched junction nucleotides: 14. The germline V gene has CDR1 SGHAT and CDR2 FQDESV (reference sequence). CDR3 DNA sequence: TGTGCCAGCGGGGAGGCGGGAGCTTCCCCGAATGAGCAGTTCTTC. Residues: CASGEAGASPNEQFF.

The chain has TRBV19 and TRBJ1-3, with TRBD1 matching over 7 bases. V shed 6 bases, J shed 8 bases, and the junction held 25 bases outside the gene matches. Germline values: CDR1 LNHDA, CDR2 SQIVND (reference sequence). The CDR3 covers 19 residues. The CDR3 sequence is CASSGPGTDLVLKRDTIYF. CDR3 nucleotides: TGTGCCAGTAGCGGACCCGGGACAGATCTAGTTCTAAAGCGGGACACCATATATTTT.

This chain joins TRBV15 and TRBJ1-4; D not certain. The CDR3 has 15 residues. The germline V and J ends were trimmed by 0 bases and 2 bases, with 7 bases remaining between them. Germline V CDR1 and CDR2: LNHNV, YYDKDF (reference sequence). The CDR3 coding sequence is TGTGCCACCAGCAGAGACCCGGGTACTAATGAAAAACTGTTTTTT. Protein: CATSRDPGTNEKLFF.

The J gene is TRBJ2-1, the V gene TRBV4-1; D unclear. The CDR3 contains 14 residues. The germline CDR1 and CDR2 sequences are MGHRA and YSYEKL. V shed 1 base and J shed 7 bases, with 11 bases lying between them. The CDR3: CASSQGTGYNEQFF. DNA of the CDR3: TGCGCCAGCAGCCAAGGAACTGGTTATAATGAGCAGTTCTTC.

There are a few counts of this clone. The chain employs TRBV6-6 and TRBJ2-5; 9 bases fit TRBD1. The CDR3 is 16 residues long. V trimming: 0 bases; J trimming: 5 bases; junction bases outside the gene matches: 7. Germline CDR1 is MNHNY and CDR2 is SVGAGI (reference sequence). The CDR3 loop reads CASSYSITGGGETQYF. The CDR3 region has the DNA TGTGCCAGCAGTTACTCGATAACAGGGGGCGGGGAGACCCAGTACTTC.